The T cell receptor beta chain described here comes from a study of T cell responses to AZD1222 COVID-19 vaccine. General study results and limits: All repertoire sampling was performed exclusively after the peak T cell response. A rise in Spike-specific TCR breadth and depth followed two AZD1222 doses. The reported proportion of spike-specific TCRs targeting unmutated variant regions was nearly half.

The assay was immunoSEQ multiplex PCR, and TCRdb's table has in-frame clones only and misses some. The table includes 180,000 or so clones, approximately 90% detected once. Trimming stripped 5 bases from V and 6 bases from J, with 11 bases between. The CDR3 has 12 amino acids. Germline V CDR1 and CDR2: MNHEY, SMNVEV (reference sequence). About this clone itself: Its antigen is unknown.

The starting material was peripheral blood, obtained 28 days after the second dose of the MenACWY control vaccine. J is TRBJ2-7 and V is TRBV27; no clear D gene. The origin of this receptor is an adult who received the MenACWY meningococcal vaccine as a control. CDR3 in DNA: TGTGCCAGCAGTGGCCCTCTCCGCGAGCAGTACTTC. Translated: CASSGPLREQYF.